This TCR beta chain was captured by sequencing in a study of blood T cell repertoires in COVID-19. Study-wide context: COVID-19 samples, acute and convalescent, were from the United States, Italy and Spain. From T cells, B-cell-depleted T cells, or PBMCs came the material, which was cDNA or gDNA.

Germline loops: CDR1 LNHDA, CDR2 SQIVND (reference sequence). V was pared by 5 bases and J by 3 bases, with 3 bases of the junction left unmatched. The CDR3 covers 13 residues. As originally analysed: Estimation of nucleated cell counts relied on the amplification of reference gene primers. Repertoires were generated with immunoSEQ multiplex PCR, while TCRdb's copy carries only in-frame clones and drops some. That table gives V, J and clone size, and the DNA gave D and trimming. The data show more than 120,000 clones, about nine tenths seen once. This sequence joins TRBV19 and TRBJ2-5, with TRBD1 matching 7 bases. This sequence was found in a woman aged 45-59 years with acute or convalescent COVID-19. Sequencing input: peripheral blood. CDR3 in amino acids: CASSETGKETQYF. CDR3 coding DNA: TGTGCCAGTAGTGAGACAGGGAAAGAGACCCAGTACTTC.